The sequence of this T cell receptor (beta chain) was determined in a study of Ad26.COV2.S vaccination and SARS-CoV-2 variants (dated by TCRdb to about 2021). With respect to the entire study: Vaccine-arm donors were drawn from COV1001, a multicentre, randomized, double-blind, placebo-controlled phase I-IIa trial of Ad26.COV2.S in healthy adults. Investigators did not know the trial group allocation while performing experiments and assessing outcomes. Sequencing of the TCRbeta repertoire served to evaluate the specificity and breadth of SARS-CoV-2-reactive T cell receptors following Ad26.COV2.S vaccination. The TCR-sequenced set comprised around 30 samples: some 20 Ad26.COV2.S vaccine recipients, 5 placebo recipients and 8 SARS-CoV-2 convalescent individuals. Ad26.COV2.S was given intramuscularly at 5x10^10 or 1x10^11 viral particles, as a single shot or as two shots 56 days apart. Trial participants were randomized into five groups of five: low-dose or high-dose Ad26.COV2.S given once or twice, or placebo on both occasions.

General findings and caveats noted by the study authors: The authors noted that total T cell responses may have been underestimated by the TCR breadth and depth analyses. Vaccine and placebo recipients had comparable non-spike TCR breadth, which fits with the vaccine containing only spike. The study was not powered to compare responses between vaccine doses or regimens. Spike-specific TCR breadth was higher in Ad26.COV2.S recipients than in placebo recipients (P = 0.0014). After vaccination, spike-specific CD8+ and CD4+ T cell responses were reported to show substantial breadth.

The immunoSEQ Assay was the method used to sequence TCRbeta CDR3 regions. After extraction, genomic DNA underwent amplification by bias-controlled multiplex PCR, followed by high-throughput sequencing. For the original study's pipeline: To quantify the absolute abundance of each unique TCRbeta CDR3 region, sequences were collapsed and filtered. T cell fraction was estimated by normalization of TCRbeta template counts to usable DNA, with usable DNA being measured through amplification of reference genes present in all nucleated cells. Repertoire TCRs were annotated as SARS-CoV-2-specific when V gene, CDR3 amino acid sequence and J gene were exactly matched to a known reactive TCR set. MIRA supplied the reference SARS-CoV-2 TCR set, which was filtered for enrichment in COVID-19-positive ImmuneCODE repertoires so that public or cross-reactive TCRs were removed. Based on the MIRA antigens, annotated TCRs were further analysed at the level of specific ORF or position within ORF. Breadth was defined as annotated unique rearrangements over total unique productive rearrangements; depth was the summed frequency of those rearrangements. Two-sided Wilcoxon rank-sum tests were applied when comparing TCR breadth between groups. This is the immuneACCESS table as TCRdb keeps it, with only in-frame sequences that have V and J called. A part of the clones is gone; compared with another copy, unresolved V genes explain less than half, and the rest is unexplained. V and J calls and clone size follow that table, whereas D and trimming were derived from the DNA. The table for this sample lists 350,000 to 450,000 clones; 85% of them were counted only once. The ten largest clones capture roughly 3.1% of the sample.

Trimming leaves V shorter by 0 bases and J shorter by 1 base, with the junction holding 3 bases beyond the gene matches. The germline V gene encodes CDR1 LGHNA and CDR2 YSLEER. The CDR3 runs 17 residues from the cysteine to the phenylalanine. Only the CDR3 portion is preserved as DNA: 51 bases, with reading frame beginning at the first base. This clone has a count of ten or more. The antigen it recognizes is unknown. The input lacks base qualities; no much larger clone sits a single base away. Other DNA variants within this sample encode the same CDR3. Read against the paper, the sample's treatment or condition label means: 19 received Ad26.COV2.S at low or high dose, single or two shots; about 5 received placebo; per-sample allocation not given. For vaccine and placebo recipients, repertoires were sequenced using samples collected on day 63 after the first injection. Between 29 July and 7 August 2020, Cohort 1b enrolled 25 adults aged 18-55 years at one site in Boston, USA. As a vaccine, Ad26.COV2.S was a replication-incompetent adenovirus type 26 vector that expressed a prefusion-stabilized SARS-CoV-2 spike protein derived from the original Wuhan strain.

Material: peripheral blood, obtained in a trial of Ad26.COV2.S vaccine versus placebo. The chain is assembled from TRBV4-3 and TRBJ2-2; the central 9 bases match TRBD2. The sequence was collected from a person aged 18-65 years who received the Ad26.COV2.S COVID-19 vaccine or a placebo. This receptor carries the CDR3 CASSQDGAGGNTGELFF. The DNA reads TGCGCCAGCAGCCAAGATGGAGCGGGAGGGAACACCGGGGAGCTGTTTTTT.